The clone carrying this TCR beta chain was seen a handful of times. Antigen unknown. The germline V gene has CDR1 LNHNV and CDR2 YYDKDF (reference sequence). Trimming cost V 0 bases and J 6 bases, with 5 bases left between them. This CDR3 region has 12 residues. TCRdb keeps only in-frame clones here, not all; method: immunoSEQ multiplex PCR. The sample holds about 150,000 clones, roughly 91% seen once. This specimen comes from a study of T cell responses to AZD1222 COVID-19 vaccine. Study-wide results and caveats: There were vaccine-associated CD4 TCRs across spike, dominant at 160-218 and 743-854. Recipients of two AZD1222 doses showed rising Spike-specific TCR breadth and depth.

Sequenced here: peripheral blood, sampled on day 0 of AZD1222 vaccination. The clonotype comes from an adult in good health. The chain is built from TRBV15 and TRBJ1-2; D gene unclear. This chain's CDR3 is CATSRDRNGYTF. In DNA form, the CDR3 reads TGTGCCACCAGCAGAGACAGGAATGGCTACACCTTC.